This TCR beta chain came from a study of blood T cell repertoires in COVID-19. About the study: The origin of the acute and convalescent COVID-19 samples was the United States, Italy and Spain. T cells, B-cell-depleted T cells, or PBMCs provided the cDNA or gDNA that served as material.

Original analysis: Amplification with reference gene primers provided the estimates of nucleated cell counts. Here immunoSEQ multiplex PCR was the method, and the copy in TCRdb shows in-frame clones only, minus some. V, J and clone size are taken as reported in that table, and D and trimming were inferred from the DNA itself. In the table there are fewer than 95,000 clones, about 78% of which are singletons. This clone was recorded once. V lost 0 bases, J lost 10 bases, and 6 bases stayed unmatched. The CDR3 runs to 14 residues. Germline values: CDR1 MGHRA, CDR2 YSYEKL. The V and J genes are TRBV4-1 and TRBJ1-5, with 7 positions matching TRBD1. This TCR derives from a woman of 80 years or more with acute or convalescent COVID-19. Sequencing used peripheral blood. The CDR3 loop reads CASSQEQGEIPQHF. The CDR3 coding sequence is TGCGCCAGCAGCCAAGAGCAGGGGGAGATACCCCAGCATTTT.